This T cell receptor (beta chain) was retrieved from a study of OX40 agonist ivuxolimab in advanced cancers. Broadly, across the study: Ivuxolimab, which targeted the costimulatory receptor OX40 (CD134), was an agonistic, fully human IgG2 monoclonal antibody. Intravenous ivuxolimab was administered to patients every 2 weeks at six dose levels: 0.01, 0.1, 0.3, 1.5, 3 and 10 mg/kg. Of the roughly 51 patients in dose escalation, some 20 had hepatocellular carcinoma, some 15 had melanoma, 9 had renal cell carcinoma and 9 had head and neck cancer. A male proportion of around 80% and a mean age of 60 years, ranging from about 20 to 85, were recorded for the dose-escalation cohort. Prior anti-PD-1, anti-PD-L1 or anti-CTLA-4 therapy was permitted, and less than 45% of dose-escalation patients had received checkpoint inhibitors. Partial responses occurred in three dose-escalation patients: two with cutaneous melanoma and one with hepatocellular carcinoma. The purpose of peripheral TCRbeta sequencing was to test whether ivuxolimab changed TCR sequence diversity and led to clonal T-cell expansion. The paper describes the monotherapy dose-escalation part (N of about 52 patients) of the phase I trial of ivuxolimab.

Genomic DNA was isolated from the sorted cells so that the TCRbeta CDR3 region could be sequenced. The immunoSEQ Assay was used to sequence the TCRbeta CDR3 regions. TCRdb took over this immuneACCESS table, retaining in-frame rearrangements with V and J assigned. Such tables are incomplete; in checked studies, under half of the missing clones stem from an unresolved V gene, and the remainder is unexplained. For this sample there are about 57,000 clones; 75% to 85% appear just once. The ten most abundant clones make up roughly 3.3% of the sample. For this clone: The antigen this receptor binds is unknown. The record has no base qualities; no much larger clone is one base away.

Here is what the overall study found, with its caveats: Low levels of normalized T-cell clonal expansion were also seen in some nonresponding patients. In the 0.1-3.0 mg/kg groups, partial responders had among the lowest normalized peripheral clonal expansion, particularly in CD8+ T cells. At doses from 0.1 to 3.0 mg/kg, clonal expansion was seen in both CD4+ and CD8+ blood T cells between baseline and week 6. The antigen specificity of the clonally expanded peripheral T cells was not determined. After ivuxolimab, expanded clones were on average more numerous among CD8+ T cells than among CD4+ T cells.

The germline V gene supplies CDR1 MDHEN and CDR2 SYDVKM. Trimmed from V: 5 bases; trimmed from J: 0 bases; junction bases lacking a gene match: 7. The CDR3, cysteine through phenylalanine, is 16 amino acids long. Only the CDR3 DNA is retained, 48 bases long and in frame from the first base. The trial excluded patients who had a history of autoimmune disease or were on systemic immunosuppression. In every dose cohort, peripheral blood was drawn for TCR sequencing at baseline, cycle 4 day 1, and cycle 7 day 1. The samples were drawn from a first-in-human, open-label, multicenter phase I dose-escalation trial of ivuxolimab. The trial enrolled adults with locally advanced or metastatic head and neck squamous cell, hepatocellular, melanoma or renal cell carcinoma. CD4+ and CD8+ T cells were sorted separately from peripheral blood before TCR sequencing.

Here the sequenced sample was CD4+ or CD8+ T cells sorted from blood, taken in a trial of the OX40 agonist ivuxolimab. This receptor was obtained from an adult with an advanced solid tumor such as melanoma, head and neck, liver or kidney cancer. This chain is built from TRBV28 and TRBJ2-3; TRBD2 fits 8 bases in the junction. Here the CDR3 is given as CASSDLAGGSTDTQYF. Here is the DNA: TGTGCCAGCAGTGACCTAGCGGGCGGGAGCACAGATACGCAGTATTTT.